The clone carrying this TCR beta chain occurred a few times. Its specificity is unknown. Oncomine TCR Beta short-read sequencing was applied to DNA from cultured CD4+ T cells. TCRdb reprocessed the PCR reads with MiXCR, giving one entry per CDR3 protein. The table has roughly 12,000 distinct CDR3 sequences, around 60% seen once. Treatment in this sample: approximately 9-day PBMC culture with coronavirus spike peptide pools or control peptides (ViraFEST assay). With peptide pools, ViraFEST first expanded antigen-specific T cells and afterwards sequenced their TCRs. The sample belongs to a study of vaccination and CD4 T cells after COVID-19. The germline gives CDR1 MNHNS, CDR2 SASEGT. This CDR3 is built from 15 residues. V lost 6 bases and J 4 bases, leaving 18 bases between the germline ends.

The origin of this receptor is a human donor who had recovered from COVID-19. The chain is built from TRBV6-1 and TRBJ1-2; D may be TRBD1 (6 bases). The sequenced material came from CD4+ T cells from blood, cultured in vitro. CDR3 bases: TGTGCCAGCAGCCCACGGGGGGCGCGGGGCTATGGCTACACCTTC. Translation gives CASSPRGARGYGYTF.